Below, 5 T cell receptor beta chains from the same sample are listed, as sequenced in a study of blood T cell repertoires in COVID-19 (dated by TCRdb to 2020 to 2022). The method was the immunoSEQ multiplex PCR assay. Sourced from immuneACCESS, this table was stored by TCRdb with only in-frame sequences that have V and J called. A share of the clones is absent; for the studies checked, an unresolved V gene accounts for under half, and the remainder has no known explanation. For this sample the table gives nearly 200,000 clones, of which about 80% were detected only once. Around 6.9% of the sample is in the top ten clones. Sequencing was carried out using peripheral blood. Receptor source: a human donor with acute or convalescent COVID-19. The donor label of this sample is uncertain.

The chain recombines TRBV4-1 with TRBJ2-7; D might be TRBD2 (5 bases). V lost 6 bases and J 0 bases, leaving 15 bases between the germline ends. CDR1 is MGHRA, CDR2 YSYEKL, per germline. The CDR3 length is 15 residues. The CDR3 loop is CASSLRAGGSYEQYF. CDR3 nucleotide sequence: TGCGCCAGCAGTCTGAGGGCGGGCGGCTCCTACGAGCAGTACTTC.

J is TRBJ1-3 and V is TRBV4-3; TRBD1 might be the D (5 bases). This CDR3 is 15 amino acids long. Per germline, CDR1 LGHNA and CDR2 YSLEER. Trimming left V 0 bases short and J 5 bases short, with 11 bases between. The CDR3 DNA follows: TGCGCCAGCAGCCAAGACCTGGCGGACAGAAACACCATATATTTT. Translating gives CASSQDLADRNTIYF.

This clone is a singleton in its sample. This chain links TRBV7-2 with TRBJ2-7; D is uncertain. CDR3 size: 13 residues. The germline V and J ends were trimmed by 2 bases and 7 bases, with 12 bases remaining between them. Per germline, CDR1 SGHTA and CDR2 FQGNSA. CDR3 amino acids: CASSLSYPPEQYF. The CDR3, as DNA: TGTGCCAGCAGCTTATCCTACCCTCCTGAGCAGTACTTC.

The V and J genes are TRBV14 and TRBJ1-1; TRBD1 might be the D (5 bases). Germline V lookup: CDR1 SGHDN, CDR2 FVKESK. V lost 5 bases, J lost 0 bases, and 7 bases lay in between. The CDR3 is made up of 13 amino acids. The CDR3 spells CASSGQMNTEAFF. The CDR3 region has the DNA TGTGCCAGCAGCGGACAAATGAACACTGAAGCTTTCTTT.

This sequence joins TRBV10-2 and TRBJ1-2; D ambiguous. The CDR3 extends over 14 amino acids. CDR1 and CDR2 from the germline V gene are WSHSY and SAAADI. Trimming shortened V by 0 bases and J by 5 bases, and 10 bases separated the two germline ends. CDR3 in amino acids: CASSESWSTYGYTF. Here the CDR3 DNA reads TGCGCCAGCAGTGAGTCGTGGTCGACTTATGGCTACACCTTC.